Following are 7 T cell receptor beta chains from one sample sequenced in a study of cytomegalovirus exposure and HLA in healthy donors. PCR amplification relied on 60 Vbeta primers (plus 13 Jbeta primers). TCRdb keeps only in-frame clones here, not all; method: immunoSEQ multiplex PCR. In the table there are 200,000 to 250,000 clones, 75% to 80% of which are singletons. Source material: PBMCs. The receptors stem from a man between 18 and 35 years old in good health and CMV-seronegative.

The rearrangement joins TRBV6-5 to TRBJ2-7; 9 positions match TRBD1. CDR3 size: 14 residues. V trimming: 7 bases; J trimming: 4 bases; junction bases outside the gene matches: 8. Germline lookup yields CDR1 MNHEY and CDR2 SVGAGI. The CDR3 sequence: CASTPFGQGYEQYF. The DNA for the CDR3 is TGTGCCAGCACCCCATTCGGACAGGGGTACGAGCAGTACTTC.

The chain's CDR3 is CASSHRQGNYNEQFF. The DNA for the CDR3 is TGCGCCAGCAGCCACAGACAGGGGAACTACAATGAGCAGTTCTTC. V is TRBV4-3 and J is TRBJ2-1; TRBD1 matches at 8 bases. CDR3 length: 15 residues. Germline assignment: CDR1 LGHNA and CDR2 YSLEER. Trimming took 3 bases from V and 3 from J; bases not matched to a gene: 4.

J is TRBJ1-2 and V is TRBV6-5; 7 nucleotides align to TRBD1. V shed 5 bases, J shed 4 bases, and the junction held 4 bases outside the gene matches. Germline CDR1 and CDR2: MNHEY and SVGAGI. The CDR3 is 13 amino acids. The CDR3 DNA reads as TGTGCCAGCAGTCAACAGGGGATCTATGGCTACACCTTC. Its protein product is CASSQQGIYGYTF.

This rearrangement joins TRBV28 to TRBJ2-7; perhaps TRBD1 as D (5 bases). The germline V gene encodes CDR1 MDHEN and CDR2 SYDVKM. This CDR3 has 13 residues. V lost 5 bases to trimming and J lost 4 bases, with 12 bases between them. CDR3 sequence: CASSPLDNYEQYF. In DNA form, the CDR3 reads TGTGCCAGCAGTCCATTGGACAATTACGAGCAGTACTTC. Combining the CDR3 with reference TRBV28 and TRBJ2-7 gives the whole variable domain DVKVTQSSRYLVKRTGEKVFLECVQDMDHENMFWYRQDPGLGLRLIYFSYDVKMKEKGDIPEGYSVSREKKERFSLILESASTNQTSMYLCASSPLDNYEQYFGPGTRLTVT.

This clone was seen once. This chain uses TRBV7-6 with TRBJ2-1; TRBD2 might be the D (6 bases). Trimming cost V 4 bases and J 7 bases, with 17 bases left between them. Germline-derived CDR1 and CDR2 are SGHVS and FNYEAQ. The length of the CDR3 is 15 residues. The CDR3 DNA sequence: TGTGCCAGCAGCTCCCTCGGGGCGGGAAGGAATGAGCAGTTCTTC. Its translation: CASSSLGAGRNEQFF.

The J gene is TRBJ1-2, the V gene TRBV29-1; tentatively, D is TRBD1 (5 bases). The germline V gene has CDR1 SQVTM and CDR2 ANQGSEA. The length of the CDR3 is 11 residues. The V end lost 2 bases, the J end lost 4 bases, and 5 bases lay between the germline ends. The CDR3 bases are TGCAGCGTTGAACAGGGCTATGGCTACACCTTC. It is translated as CSVEQGYGYTF.

With respect to this clone: The identical CDR3 is also encoded by other nucleotide sequences in the sample. The rearrangement links TRBV5-6 to TRBJ2-1, with a weak D call TRBD1 (6 bases). Trimming took 8 bases from V and 4 from J, leaving 16 bases between them. The CDR3 length is 14 residues. From germline, CDR1 is SGHDT and CDR2 YYEEEE. The chain's CDR3 is CASAYYREYNEQFF. The CDR3 DNA reads as TGTGCCAGTGCATATTACAGGGAGTACAATGAGCAGTTCTTC.